This T cell receptor (beta chain) was profiled in a study of graft-versus-host responses after intestinal transplantation. Study-wide context: Isolated intestinal, liver-intestinal, or multivisceral transplants had been given to the recipients. Every transplant recipient was induced with anti-thymocyte globulin, then maintained on tacrolimus and steroids for roughly 3 years.

The data were produced by immunoSEQ multiplex PCR, yet TCRdb's version contains in-frame clones alone and is incomplete. Altogether about 120,000 clones are present, 75% to 95% being singletons, with the ten largest covering about 0.18%. A word on this clone: Its antigen is as yet unknown.

Study conclusions and caveats: Early post-transplant declines in HvG were associated with peak levels of circulating GvH clones. Detected in recipient marrow were GvH clones, some of which were first observed in ileum or blood.

With 0 bases removed from V and 13 bases from J, the gap between germline ends came to 21 bases. Per the germline V gene, CDR1 is MNHEY and CDR2 is SVGAGI. The CDR3 runs 15 residues. The material sequenced was unstimulated CD4+ T cells sorted from spleen or lymph node cells, taken before intestinal transplant. This chain links TRBV6-5 with TRBJ2-5; D might be TRBD2 (5 bases). This TCR was recovered from a human donor who received an intestinal transplant. CDR3 DNA sequence: TGTGCCAGCAGTTACTCCGGGAAGCCTCAAGAGACCTTGTACTTC. It translates to CASSYSGKPQETLYF.